The next 20 T cell receptor beta chains were all read from a single sample in a study of blood T cells in healthy people across ages (dated by TCRdb to the mid-2010s). Library generation was performed with 5' RACE. The instrument given in TCRdb is Illumina HiSeq 2500. The second PCR ran for roughly 7 to 12 cycles and used a J-beta primer mix along with a sample-barcoded 5' primer. In-frame beta chains were kept once TCRdb had trimmed the public reads at Q25 with fastp and called clones with MiXCR. CDR3 protein duplicates are merged, each entry listing the most common genes and DNA. The sample data list about 700,000 distinct CDR3 sequences, and about 34% of these were observed just once. 15% of the sample is held by the ten biggest clonotypes. Sequenced sample: blood. The receptors here all came from a woman aged 80 or over in good health. Donor details come from another sample of the same person, matched by shared clones.

The genes are TRBV20-1 and TRBJ2-1; 7 nucleotides align to TRBD1. V lost 2 bases to trimming and J lost 7 bases; unmatched junction nucleotides: 2. CDR1 is DFQATT, CDR2 SNEGSKA, per germline (reference sequence). This CDR3 contains 12 residues. In DNA, the CDR3 is TGCAGTGCTAGACAGGGGGAAAATGAGCAGTTCTTC. Protein product: CSARQGENEQFF.

Turning to this clonotype: A much larger clone sits a single nucleotide away, making a read error possible. V usage is TRBV2 and J usage is TRBJ2-7; perhaps TRBD1 as D (5 bases). Germline V lookup: CDR1 SNHLY, CDR2 FYNNEI. V was pared by 0 bases and J by 3 bases, with 15 bases between. This CDR3 has 16 residues. The CDR3, as DNA: TGTGCCAGCAGTGAAGCGCAGAGTTCAGGGTACTACGAGCAGTACTTC. Its translation is CASSEAQSSGYYEQYF.

The table lists this clonotype with many counts. The chain uses TRBV7-3 and TRBJ2-6; D gene ambiguous. This CDR3 contains 16 residues. Germline values: CDR1 SGHTA, CDR2 FQGTGA. V lost 2 bases to trimming and J lost 0 bases, with 8 bases between them. CDR3 DNA: TGTGCCAGCAGCTTAGGTGGACCCTCTGGGGCCAACGTCCTGACTTTC. Translation: CASSLGGPSGANVLTF.

This clonotype was counted between two and nine times. This chain joins TRBV20-1 and TRBJ1-5; D not resolved. Between the trimmed V and J ends, which lost 0 bases and 9 bases, there was a span of 15 bases. Germline CDR1 reads DFQATT; CDR2 reads SNEGSKA (reference sequence). There are 14 residues in the CDR3. This chain's CDR3 is CSARDRNAKRPQHF. DNA of the CDR3: TGCAGTGCTAGAGACAGGAACGCTAAGAGGCCCCAGCATTTT.

Only a few counts were recorded for this clonotype. The J gene is TRBJ1-1, the V gene TRBV5-1; a possible D gene is TRBD1 (5 bases). The germline V gene encodes CDR1 SGHRS and CDR2 YFSETQ. The CDR3 runs to 15 residues. V lost 4 bases and J lost 1, with 14 bases in between. The CDR3 bases are TGCGCCAGCAGCCCATCCACCGGACAGAACACTGAAGCTTTCTTT. Translating gives CASSPSTGQNTEAFF.

This chain joins TRBV20-1 and TRBJ2-3, with D possibly matching TRBD2 (5 bases). Germline V lookup: CDR1 DFQATT, CDR2 SNEGSKA (reference sequence). The CDR3 spans 12 residues. CDR3 amino acids: CAHRGATDTQYF. CDR3 nucleotides: TGCGCGCACCGGGGAGCTACAGATACGCAGTATTTT.

This chain uses TRBV12-3 or TRBV12-4 with TRBJ2-7; 7 bases are a match to TRBD1. Germline trimming cut 5 bases from V and 7 bases from J; bases unmatched to any gene: 8. The CDR3 runs to 13 residues. CDR3 loop: CASSARQGQEQYF. CDR3 in DNA: TGTGCCAGCAGTGCTAGACAGGGTCAGGAGCAGTACTTC.

This clonotype was picked up many times. The chain combines TRBV15 with TRBJ2-7; D call uncertain. CDR1 and CDR2 (germline): LNHNV, YYDKDF (reference sequence). CDR3 size: 13 residues. Trimming left V 0 bases short and J 4 bases short, with 7 bases between. The DNA of the CDR3 is TGTGCCACCAGCAGAGATGCCCGATACGAGCAGTACTTC. It codes for CATSRDARYEQYF.

This clonotype was seen a handful of times. The rearrangement uses TRBV19 and TRBJ2-3, with TRBD2 matching 11 bases. The CDR3 spans 17 residues. Unmatched junction bases numbered 7, after V lost 5 bases and J lost 0 bases. The germline CDR1 and CDR2 sequences are LNHDA and SQIVND (reference sequence). CDR3 protein: CASSSGLAASSTDTQYF. The DNA for the CDR3 is TGTGCCAGTAGTTCGGGACTAGCGGCGTCTAGCACAGATACGCAGTATTTT.

This clonotype was recorded at least ten times. The V call is TRBV10-3, the J call TRBJ1-2; D possibly corresponds to TRBD1 (5 bases). Germline CDR1 ENHRY, CDR2 SYGVKD. Trimming cost V 2 bases and J 0 bases, with 7 bases left between them. The CDR3 covers 14 residues. CDR3 coding DNA: TGTGCCATCAGTGAGGGGGCAGCTAACTATGGCTACACCTTC. Translation: CAISEGAANYGYTF.

At least ten counts were recorded for this clonotype. The V gene is TRBV9, the J gene TRBJ2-3, with 9 bases aligning to TRBD1. Germline V CDR1 and CDR2: SGDLS, YYNGEE. Germline trimming cut 4 bases from V and 2 bases from J; bases unmatched to any gene: 8. There are 16 residues in the CDR3. Here the CDR3 reads CASSPQGTGITDTQYF. DNA for the CDR3: TGTGCCAGCAGCCCACAGGGGACAGGGATCACAGATACGCAGTATTTT.

This chain links TRBV28 with TRBJ2-1, with 14 nucleotides matching TRBD2. V shed 6 bases and J 4 bases; nucleotides not matched to a gene: 11. The germline V gene encodes CDR1 MDHEN and CDR2 SYDVKM. The CDR3 has 18 amino acids. The CDR3, as DNA: TGTGCCAGCAGCCCCGGGACTAGCGGGAGAGGGAGGTACAATGAGCAGTTCTTC. Amino acids: CASSPGTSGRGRYNEQFF.

The chain is built from TRBV4-1 and TRBJ2-5; 9 nucleotides align to TRBD2. Per the germline V gene, CDR1 is MGHRA and CDR2 is YSYEKL. The CDR3 length is 15 residues. With 3 bases clipped from V and 1 base from J, the junction kept 3 bases outside the gene matches. CDR3 protein: CASSQTSGPQETQYF. The CDR3 region has the DNA TGCGCCAGCAGCCAGACTAGCGGACCCCAAGAGACCCAGTACTTC.

This clonotype was counted between two and nine times. This chain connects TRBV18 to TRBJ2-3, with TRBD2 matching 7 bases. The CDR3 totals 15 residues. The V gene end was trimmed by 3 bases and the J gene end by 2 bases; junction bases not matched to a gene: 5. Germline V CDR1 and CDR2: KGHSH, LQKENI. Here the CDR3 reads CASSPSGGNTDTQYF. DNA for the CDR3: TGTGCCAGCTCACCCTCCGGGGGGAACACAGATACGCAGTATTTT. Full variable domain (remainder filled in from reference TRBV18 and TRBJ2-3): NAGVMQNPRHLVRRRGQEARLRCSPMKGHSHVYWYRQLPEEGLKFMVYLQKENIIDESGMPKERFSAEFPKEGPSILRIQQVVRGDSAAYFCASSPSGGNTDTQYFGPGTRLTVL.

This clonotype was seen a handful of times. The rearrangement joins TRBV6-5 to TRBJ1-4; D might be TRBD1 (6 bases). V was shortened by 3 bases and J by 7 bases, with 15 bases between the two germline ends. CDR3 length: 15 residues. The germline V gene encodes CDR1 MNHEY and CDR2 SVGAGI. The CDR3 DNA follows: TGTGCCAGCAGTTATATCTCCAGGGGAAGTGAAAAACTGTTTTTT. Translated: CASSYISRGSEKLFF.

Ten or more counts support this clonotype. This chain joins TRBV19 and TRBJ2-3, with 10 bases matching TRBD2. Germline V lookup: CDR1 LNHDA, CDR2 SQIVND (reference sequence). The CDR3 covers 14 residues. The ends lost 4 bases at V and 4 bases at J; junction bases unmatched: 2. The CDR3 bases are TGTGCCAGTAGTAATGGACTAGCGGCAGATACGCAGTATTTT. Translating gives CASSNGLAADTQYF.

The V gene is TRBV5-1, the J gene TRBJ2-5, with 10 bases aligning to TRBD2. The DNA end favors TRBJ2-7, so the J call may be wrong. The germline gives CDR1 SGHRS, CDR2 YFSETQ. The CDR3 length is 15 residues. CDR3 amino acids: CASSEGTSATYEQYF. In DNA form, the CDR3 reads TGCGCCAGCAGCGAAGGGACTAGCGCTACCTACGAGCAGTACTTC.

This clonotype has a count of ten or more. The rearrangement joins TRBV7-2 to TRBJ1-4; D is unclear. This CDR3 is 12 amino acids long. Germline V CDR1 and CDR2: SGHTA, FQGNSA. V shed 5 bases and J shed 8 bases, with 9 bases lying between them. DNA of the CDR3: TGTGCCAGCAGCCGTACCCGGGAAAAACTGTTTTTT. It encodes CASSRTREKLFF.

In its sample, this clonotype was seen a few times. The chain uses TRBV3-1 and TRBJ1-2; no firm D call. The CDR3 sequence is 14 residues long. The germline V gene encodes CDR1 LGHDT and CDR2 YNNKEL (reference sequence). The germline V and J ends were trimmed by 4 bases and 4 bases, with 13 bases remaining between them. CDR3 sequence: CASSLASGSYGYTF. The DNA for the CDR3 is TGTGCCAGCAGCCTCGCCTCAGGTTCCTATGGCTACACCTTC.

This clonotype has a count of ten or more. V is TRBV5-1 and J is TRBJ2-1, with D unresolved. Germline CDR1 reads SGHRS; CDR2 reads YFSETQ. This CDR3 spans 15 amino acids. V dropped 1 base and J dropped 3 bases, with 11 bases sitting between them. CDR3 DNA sequence: TGCGCCAGCAGCTTGTCGGGTTCCCTCTACAATGAGCAGTTCTTC. This sequence encodes CASSLSGSLYNEQFF.